These 13 T cell receptor beta chains originate from one sample sequenced in a study of blood T cell repertoires in COVID-19. This table comes from immunoSEQ multiplex PCR, and its TCRdb copy is limited to in-frame clones, with some not included. The sample records about 150,000 clones, 70% to 90% being singletons. Sequencing used PBMCs or T cells enriched from blood (not recorded which). Every receptor here comes from a woman aged 40 to 49 who had recovered from COVID-19.

This clone was counted only a few times. In DNA form, the CDR3 reads TGTGCCAGCAGTTACAACGGAGCCTATGAAGCTTTCTTT. It is translated as CASSYNGAYEAFF. V is TRBV6-5 and J is TRBJ1-1; D unresolved. Trimming cost V 2 bases and J 7 bases, with 11 bases left between them. This CDR3 has 13 residues. Looked up from germline, CDR1 is MNHEY and CDR2 is SVGAGI.

V usage is TRBV19 and J usage is TRBJ1-2; 7 positions match TRBD1. The CDR3 has 15 amino acids. The V gene's germline CDR1 is LNHDA and CDR2 SQIVND (reference sequence). Trimming cost V 4 bases and J 4 bases; bases outside gene matches: 9. The CDR3 DNA follows: TGTGCCAGTAGTAAAGACAGGGAGGAACCCTATGGCTACACCTTC. Protein product: CASSKDREEPYGYTF.

This clone was seen only a few times. V gene TRBV5-1 combines with J gene TRBJ2-7; TRBD2 aligns across 8 bases. The J segment lost 6 bases and the V segment lost 2 bases, leaving 4 bases of the junction unmatched. CDR1 is SGHRS and CDR2 is YFSETQ in the germline V gene. The CDR3 is made up of 13 amino acids. Here the CDR3 DNA reads TGCGCCAGCAGCTTTGCGGGGGGCACCGAGCAGTACTTC. It encodes CASSFAGGTEQYF.

The V call is TRBV2, the J call TRBJ2-1, with TRBD1 identical over 9 bases. The CDR3 totals 14 residues. Looked up from germline, CDR1 is SNHLY and CDR2 is FYNNEI. V was pared by 5 bases and J by 10 bases, with 9 bases of the junction left unmatched. This CDR3 reads CASSRGTGHGEQFF. In DNA, the CDR3 is TGTGCCAGCAGTCGCGGGACAGGGCATGGCGAGCAGTTCTTC.

This clone came up once. This sequence joins TRBV4-2 and TRBJ2-1; 9 bases map to TRBD2. CDR1 LGHNA and CDR2 YNFKEQ come from the germline V gene. CDR3 size: 16 residues. After removal of 4 bases from V and 3 bases from J, the junction contained 7 bases not matched to a gene. The CDR3 DNA reads TGTGCCAGCAGCCCCCGAGCGGGGGGCCGCTACAATGAGCAGTTCTTC. This gives the protein CASSPRAGGRYNEQFF.

This chain uses TRBV27 with TRBJ2-1; D perhaps matches TRBD1 (5 bases). The V end lost 1 base, the J end lost 5 bases, and 12 bases lay between the germline ends. Germline CDR1 is MNHEY and CDR2 is SMNVEV (reference sequence). The CDR3 loop spans 15 amino acids. The CDR3 loop reads CASSLFWGVDNEQFF. The CDR3 nucleotides read TGTGCCAGCAGTTTATTCTGGGGCGTCGACAATGAGCAGTTCTTC.

V and J are TRBV6-5 and TRBJ1-1; the D is unclear. V lost 4 bases and J lost 0, with 12 bases in between. Germline assignment: CDR1 MNHEY and CDR2 SVGAGI. This CDR3 contains 15 residues. The CDR3 DNA follows: TGTGCCAGCAGTTCCCGTCCCGAGTTGAACACTGAAGCTTTCTTT. Its protein product is CASSSRPELNTEAFF.

V gene TRBV5-5 combines with J gene TRBJ2-7; 8 bases agree with TRBD1. Trimming removed 5 bases from V and 0 bases from J; junction bases left unmatched: 10. The CDR3 runs to 16 residues. The germline V gene has CDR1 SGHKS and CDR2 YYEKEE (reference sequence). In DNA form, the CDR3 reads TGTGCCAGCAGTTCTCGACAGGGGAACTTCTCCTACGAGCAGTACTTC. This codes for CASSSRQGNFSYEQYF.

V and J are TRBV5-1 and TRBJ1-5; TRBD1 might be the D (6 bases). V lost 4 bases, J lost 0 bases, and 11 bases lay in between. Per the germline V gene, CDR1 is SGHRS and CDR2 is YFSETQ. The length of the CDR3 is 15 residues. CDR3 nucleotide sequence: TGCGCCAGCAGCCCGGGACACCTTAGCAATCAGCCCCAGCATTTT. It codes for CASSPGHLSNQPQHF.

The V gene is TRBV24-1, the J gene TRBJ1-3; no clear D. Germline values: CDR1 KGHDR, CDR2 SFDVKD. The CDR3 extends over 16 amino acids. With 2 bases removed from V and 0 bases from J, the gap between germline ends came to 10 bases. CDR3 in DNA: TGTGCCACCAGTGATTCGGCGGGCAGCTCTGGAAACACCATATATTTT. This translates into CATSDSAGSSGNTIYF.

The J gene is TRBJ1-2, the V gene TRBV19, with 10 nucleotides matching TRBD1. Germline V lookup: CDR1 LNHDA, CDR2 SQIVND (reference sequence). The J segment lost 7 bases and the V segment lost 4 bases, leaving 12 bases of the junction unmatched. This CDR3 spans 16 amino acids. The CDR3 loop reads CASSTGGQGSISGYTF. CDR3 bases: TGTGCCAGTAGTACAGGGGGACAGGGGAGTATCTCTGGCTACACCTTC.

The V call is TRBV5-1, the J call TRBJ2-2; a possible D gene is TRBD2 (6 bases). This CDR3 contains 17 residues. Per germline, CDR1 SGHRS and CDR2 YFSETQ. V dropped 4 bases and J dropped 0 bases, with 16 bases sitting between them. As DNA, the CDR3 is TGCGCCAGCAGCAGAGACGGGACTCAGACGAACACCGGGGAGCTGTTTTTT. It encodes CASSRDGTQTNTGELFF. Drawing the rest from reference TRBV5-1 and TRBJ2-2, the complete variable domain is KAGVTQTPRYLIKTRGQQVTLSCSPISGHRSVSWYQQTPGQGLQFLFEYFSETQRNKGNFPGRFSGRQFSNSRSEMNVSTLELGDSALYLCASSRDGTQTNTGELFFGEGSRLTVL.

This clone is a singleton in its sample. This chain links TRBV7-9 with TRBJ2-7; TRBD2 might be the D (5 bases). The CDR3 runs 14 residues. The germline V gene encodes CDR1 SEHNR and CDR2 FQNEAQ (reference sequence). Trimming shortened V by 6 bases and J by 2 bases, and 14 bases separated the two germline ends. The CDR3 region has the DNA TGTGCCAGCAGTCCGGACTTGGTCCCCTACGAGCAGTACTTC. Protein sequence: CASSPDLVPYEQYF.